These 12 T cell receptor beta chains originate from one sample sequenced in a study of vaccination effects on CD4 cells after COVID-19. These receptors are not linked to any known antigen. Sequencing followed a ViraFEST assay step that expanded antigen-specific CD4+ T cells with viral peptide pools. Isolating CD4+ T cells followed 9 to 11 days of culture. Vaccine recipients, nucleocapsid antibody negative, had no prior SARS-CoV-2 infection. Sequencing used immunoSEQ multiplex PCR; TCRdb keeps in-frame clones, though not all of them. There are about 27,000 clones in the sample; roughly 73% occur only once, and approximately 23% lies in the top ten. This specimen was CD4+ T cells from PBMCs cultured with HCoV-NL63 spike peptides, taken before COVID-19 vaccination. These receptors were taken from a human donor who received a COVID-19 vaccine.

The rearrangement uses TRBV18 and TRBJ2-7; D possibly uses TRBD1 or TRBD2 (7 bases each). The V gene lost 2 bases and the J gene lost 12 bases, with 14 bases spanning the gap. CDR3 length: 12 amino acids. The V gene's germline CDR1 is KGHSH and CDR2 LQKENI. The CDR3 coding sequence is TGTGCCAGCTCACCAGGGGGGGACAGTCGGTACTTC. Amino acid sequence: CASSPGGDSRYF.

The gene calls are TRBV19 and TRBJ1-1; 8 nucleotides agree with TRBD1. The CDR3 covers 13 residues. Per germline, CDR1 LNHDA and CDR2 SQIVND (reference sequence). V lost 9 bases, J lost 5 bases, and 8 bases stayed unmatched. The CDR3 sequence is CASRGQGITEAFF. The CDR3 bases are TGTGCCAGCAGGGGGCAGGGGATTACTGAAGCTTTCTTT.

The chain couples TRBV12-3 or TRBV12-4 to TRBJ2-3; no definite D call. The CDR3 contains 11 residues. The V end lost 5 bases, the J end lost 5 bases, and 5 bases lay between the germline ends. The CDR3 loop is CASSGVDTQYF. CDR3 nucleotide sequence: TGTGCCAGCAGTGGGGTAGATACGCAGTATTTT.

This chain links TRBV7-2 with TRBJ1-2, with 7 bases identical to TRBD1. This CDR3 comprises 15 residues. The germline V gene has CDR1 SGHTA and CDR2 FQGNSA. After removal of 5 bases from V and 4 bases from J, the junction contained 10 bases not matched to a gene. The CDR3 DNA is TGTGCCAGCAGCGCCCAAAAGGGGGCTACCTATGGCTACACCTTC. Translation: CASSAQKGATYGYTF.

V and J are TRBV4-1 and TRBJ2-1; 7 nucleotides align to TRBD1. In germline, CDR1 is MGHRA, CDR2 YSYEKL. Trimming cost V 3 bases and J 9 bases; bases outside gene matches: 2. The CDR3 is 12 amino acids. The CDR3 DNA sequence: TGCGCCAGCAGCCATAACAGGGGTGAGCAGTTCTTC. The encoded protein is CASSHNRGEQFF.

The V gene is TRBV19, the J gene TRBJ2-4; D perhaps matches TRBD1 (6 bases). The CDR3 is 16 amino acids. Germline V CDR1 and CDR2: LNHDA, SQIVND (reference sequence). Deletions cut 7 bases from V and 6 bases from J, with 22 bases between. This chain's CDR3 is CASTPRTAVPLNIQYF. The CDR3 nucleotides read TGTGCCAGTACCCCGCGGACAGCGGTCCCCCTAAACATTCAGTACTTC.

The chain carries TRBV2 and TRBJ2-1; TRBD2 matches at 9 bases. This CDR3 contains 15 residues. Germline CDR1 SNHLY, CDR2 FYNNEI. V lost 6 bases, J lost 9 bases, and 12 bases stayed unmatched. CDR3 DNA sequence: TGTGCCAGCAGGGCCCGGGCGGGGGGGCAAGGTGAGCAGTTCTTC. This translates into CASRARAGGQGEQFF. Variable domain in full (rest from reference TRBV2 and TRBJ2-1): EPEVTQTPSHQVTQMGQEVILRCVPISNHLYFYWYRQILGQKVEFLVSFYNNEISEKSEIFDDQFSVERPDGSNFTLKIRSTKLEDSAMYFCASRARAGGQGEQFFGPGTRLTVL.

The chain has TRBV3-1 (or the pseudogene TRBV3-2) and TRBJ1-6; a weak D match, TRBD1 (6 bases). The CDR3 spans 15 residues. V lost 7 bases, J lost 5 bases, and 15 bases lay in between. Per the germline V gene, CDR1 is LGHDT and CDR2 is YNNKEL (reference sequence). The DNA for the CDR3 is TGTGCCAGCACCCGGGGGCGAACCCATAATTCACCCCTCCACTTT. Its protein product is CASTRGRTHNSPLHF.

The V and J genes are TRBV19 and TRBJ1-2, with 10 bases identical to TRBD1. The length of the CDR3 is 14 residues. Trimming cost V 6 bases and J 6 bases; bases outside gene matches: 7. From germline, CDR1 is LNHDA and CDR2 SQIVND (reference sequence). In nucleotides, the CDR3 is TGTGCCAGTAGAGACAGGGGGCGCGTCGATGGCTACACCTTC. Amino acid sequence: CASRDRGRVDGYTF.

The J gene is TRBJ1-2, the V gene TRBV10-3, with unresolved D. This CDR3 has 13 residues. Germline CDR1 ENHRY, CDR2 SYGVKD. V was cut by 6 bases and J by 6 bases, with 14 bases left in between. This chain's CDR3 is CAIRLGPSDGYTF. DNA of the CDR3: TGTGCCATCAGGCTGGGTCCGTCTGATGGCTACACCTTC.

This clone was recorded only once. The rearrangement joins TRBV27 to TRBJ2-7; 7 bases match TRBD2. V lost 7 bases to trimming and J lost 0 bases; unmatched junction nucleotides: 9. The CDR3 has 15 amino acids. Germline V gene lookup returns CDR1 MNHEY and CDR2 SMNVEV (reference sequence). Here the CDR3 DNA reads TGTGCCAGCATCATAGCTAGCGGAGGCTCCTACGAGCAGTACTTC. Encoded protein: CASIIASGGSYEQYF.

The V call is TRBV29-1, the J call TRBJ2-2; D is possibly TRBD1 (5 bases). Germline CDR1 reads SQVTM; CDR2 reads ANQGSEA. The CDR3 is made up of 14 amino acids. The V and J ends lost 3 bases and 1 base respectively, with 9 bases between them. The CDR3 here is CSVDQGKNTGELFF. The CDR3 DNA is TGCAGCGTTGACCAGGGAAAGAACACCGGGGAGCTGTTTTTT.